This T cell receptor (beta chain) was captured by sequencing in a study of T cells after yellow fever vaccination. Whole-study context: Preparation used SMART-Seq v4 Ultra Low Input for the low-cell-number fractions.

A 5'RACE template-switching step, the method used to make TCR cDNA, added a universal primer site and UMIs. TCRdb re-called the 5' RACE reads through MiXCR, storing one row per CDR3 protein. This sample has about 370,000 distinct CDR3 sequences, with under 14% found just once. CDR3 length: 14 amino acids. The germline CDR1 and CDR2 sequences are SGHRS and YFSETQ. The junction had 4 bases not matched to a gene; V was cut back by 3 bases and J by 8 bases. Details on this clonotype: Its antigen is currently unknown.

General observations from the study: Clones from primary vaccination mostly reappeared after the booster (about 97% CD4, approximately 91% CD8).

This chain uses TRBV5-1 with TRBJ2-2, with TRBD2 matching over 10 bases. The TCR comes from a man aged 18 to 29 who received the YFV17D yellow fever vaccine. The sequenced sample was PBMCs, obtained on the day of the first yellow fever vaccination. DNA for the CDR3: TGCGCCAGCAGCTGGGGACTAGCGACAGGGGAGCTGTTTTTT. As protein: CASSWGLATGELFF.